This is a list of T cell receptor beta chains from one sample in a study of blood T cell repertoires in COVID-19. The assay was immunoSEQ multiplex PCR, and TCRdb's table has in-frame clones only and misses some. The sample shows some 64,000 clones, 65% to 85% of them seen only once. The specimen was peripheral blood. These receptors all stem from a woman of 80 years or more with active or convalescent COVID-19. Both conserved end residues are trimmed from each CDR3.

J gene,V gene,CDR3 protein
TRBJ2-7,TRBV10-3,AIKGQGGKDEQY
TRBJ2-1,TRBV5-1,ASSAWDRGVDEQF
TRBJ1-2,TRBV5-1,ASSPQGAQDYGYT
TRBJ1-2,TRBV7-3,ASSPQPGQAYGYT
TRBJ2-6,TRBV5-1,ASSRRTGHSGANVLT
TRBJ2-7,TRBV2,ASSEGDSPSYEQY
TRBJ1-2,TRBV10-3,AIRLQGASYGYT
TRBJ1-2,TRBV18,ASSPIGDYGYT
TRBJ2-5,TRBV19,ASQRDTQETQY
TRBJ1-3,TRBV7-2,ASSLRWGNTIY
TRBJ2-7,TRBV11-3,ASSVSRDEQY
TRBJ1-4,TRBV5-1,ASSLDRGTEKLF
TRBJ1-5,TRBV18,ASSPRSGQNQPQH
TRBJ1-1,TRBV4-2,ASSHIAGVMNTEAF
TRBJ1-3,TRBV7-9,ASSGGGNTIY
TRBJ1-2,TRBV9,ASSVGNGGAYGYT
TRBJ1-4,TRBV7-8,ASRRGRTTNEKLF
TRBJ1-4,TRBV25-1,ASSRRGGGRVHEKLF
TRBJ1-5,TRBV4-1,ASSQDFAGFDQPQH
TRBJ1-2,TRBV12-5,ASGLDGGAQVYGYT
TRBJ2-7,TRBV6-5,ASRGGQGSSYEQY
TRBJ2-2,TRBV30,AWSAQGTFKNTGELF
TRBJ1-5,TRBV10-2,ASSEGEGQPQH
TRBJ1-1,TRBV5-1,ASTSGGTEAF
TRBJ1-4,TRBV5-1,ASSLESMGGEKLF
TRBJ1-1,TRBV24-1,ATSDLGQGKGTEAF
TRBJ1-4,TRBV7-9,ASSFTGVGEKLF
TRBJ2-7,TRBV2,ASSASVVYEQY
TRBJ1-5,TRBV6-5,ASTRQGVSNQPQH
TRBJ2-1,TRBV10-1,ASSDPGLAGTNEQF
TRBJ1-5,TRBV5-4,ASSFGGPNGNQPQH
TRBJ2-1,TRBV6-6,ASSPSPGLGSYNEQF
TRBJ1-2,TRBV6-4,ASSAGTDIGGYT
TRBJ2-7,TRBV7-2,ASSAIGGGYEQY
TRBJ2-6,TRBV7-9,ASSPQAPGANVLT
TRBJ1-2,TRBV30,AWSGKGYGGYT